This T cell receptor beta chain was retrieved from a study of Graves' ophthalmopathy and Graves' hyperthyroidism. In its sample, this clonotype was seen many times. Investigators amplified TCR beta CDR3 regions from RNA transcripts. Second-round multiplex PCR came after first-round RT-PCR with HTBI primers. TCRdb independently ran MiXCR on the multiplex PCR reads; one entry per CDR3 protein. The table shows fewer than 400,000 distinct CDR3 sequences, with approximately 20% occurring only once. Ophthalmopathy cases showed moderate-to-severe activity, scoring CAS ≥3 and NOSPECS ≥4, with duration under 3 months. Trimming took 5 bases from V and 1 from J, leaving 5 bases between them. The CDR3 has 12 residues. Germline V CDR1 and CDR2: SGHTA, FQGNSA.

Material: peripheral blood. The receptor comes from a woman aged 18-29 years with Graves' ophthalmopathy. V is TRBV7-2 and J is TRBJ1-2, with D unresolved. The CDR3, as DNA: TGTGCCAGCAGCGACAATAACTATGGCTACACCTTC. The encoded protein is CASSDNNYGYTF.